This TCR beta chain came from a study of PD-1 blockade in classical Hodgkin lymphoma. The CDR3 length is 17 residues. CDR1 is MGHRA and CDR2 is YSYEKL in the germline V gene. The germline V and J ends were trimmed by 0 bases and 4 bases, with 19 bases remaining between them. Time point given: newly diagnosed, previously untreated cHL patient sample. TCRdb's copy holds only in-frame clones and misses some; the assay was immunoSEQ multiplex PCR. The sample consists of approximately 35,000 clones, approximately 94% of them appearing once. V and J are TRBV4-1 and TRBJ2-7; D remains unclear. This sequence was found in a human donor with classical Hodgkin lymphoma. The sequenced material came from peripheral blood mononuclear cells (PBMCs). CDR3 sequence reads: CASSQDASNPIIYEQYF. CDR3 sequence (DNA): TGCGCCAGCAGCCAAGATGCCTCAAACCCCATAATTTACGAGCAGTACTTC.